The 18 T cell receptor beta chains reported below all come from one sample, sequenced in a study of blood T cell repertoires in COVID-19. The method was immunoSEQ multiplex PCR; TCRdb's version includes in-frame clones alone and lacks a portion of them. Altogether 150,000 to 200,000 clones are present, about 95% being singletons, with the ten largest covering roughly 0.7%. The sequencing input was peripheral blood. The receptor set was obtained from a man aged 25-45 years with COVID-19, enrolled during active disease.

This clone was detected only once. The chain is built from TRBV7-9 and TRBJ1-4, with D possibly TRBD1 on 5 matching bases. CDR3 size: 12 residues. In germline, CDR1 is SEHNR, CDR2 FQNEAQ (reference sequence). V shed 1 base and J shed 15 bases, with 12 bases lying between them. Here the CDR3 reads CASSLGGSGVFF. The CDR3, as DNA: TGTGCCAGCAGCTTAGGGGGCTCAGGAGTGTTTTTT.

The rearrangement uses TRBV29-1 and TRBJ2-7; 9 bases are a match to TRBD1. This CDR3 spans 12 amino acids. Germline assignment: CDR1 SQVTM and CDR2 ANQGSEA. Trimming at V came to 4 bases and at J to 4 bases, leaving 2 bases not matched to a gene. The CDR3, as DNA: TGCAGCGTTGGGACAGGGGTGTACGAGCAGTACTTC. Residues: CSVGTGVYEQYF.

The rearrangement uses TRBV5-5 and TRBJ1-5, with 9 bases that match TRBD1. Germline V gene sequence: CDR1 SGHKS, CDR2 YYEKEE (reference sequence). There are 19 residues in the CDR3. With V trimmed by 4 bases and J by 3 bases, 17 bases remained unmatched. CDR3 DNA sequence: TGTGCCAGCAGCGTCGTTCCGGGACAGGGAGGGGAGGACAATCAGCCCCAGCATTTT. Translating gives CASSVVPGQGGEDNQPQHF.

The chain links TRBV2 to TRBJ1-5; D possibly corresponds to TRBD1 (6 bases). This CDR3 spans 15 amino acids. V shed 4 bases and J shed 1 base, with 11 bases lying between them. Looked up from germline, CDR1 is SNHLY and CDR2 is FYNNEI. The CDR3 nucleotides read TGTGCCAGCAGTGGGCTACAGGGAAGCAATCAGCCCCAGCATTTT. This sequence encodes CASSGLQGSNQPQHF.

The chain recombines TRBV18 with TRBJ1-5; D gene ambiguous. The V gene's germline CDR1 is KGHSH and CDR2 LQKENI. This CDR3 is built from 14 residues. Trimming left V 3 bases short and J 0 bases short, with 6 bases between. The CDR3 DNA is TGTGCCAGCTCACCTACACATAGCAATCAGCCCCAGCATTTT. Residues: CASSPTHSNQPQHF.

The CDR3 sequence: CASSSSGGLQETQYF. Written as DNA, the CDR3 is TGTGCCAGCAGCTCTAGCGGGGGTCTCCAAGAGACCCAGTACTTC. The chain carries TRBV13 and TRBJ2-5; 10 nucleotides agree with TRBD2. Germline V CDR1 and CDR2: PRHDT, FYEKMQ (reference sequence). The CDR3 is made up of 15 amino acids. With V trimmed by 4 bases and J by 1 base, 3 bases remained unmatched. The variable domain in full, completed from reference TRBV13 and TRBJ2-5, reads AAGVIQSPRHLIKEKRETATLKCYPIPRHDTVYWYQQGPGQDPQFLISFYEKMQSDKGSIPDRFSAQQFSDYHSELNMSSLELGDSALYFCASSSSGGLQETQYFGPGTRLLVL.

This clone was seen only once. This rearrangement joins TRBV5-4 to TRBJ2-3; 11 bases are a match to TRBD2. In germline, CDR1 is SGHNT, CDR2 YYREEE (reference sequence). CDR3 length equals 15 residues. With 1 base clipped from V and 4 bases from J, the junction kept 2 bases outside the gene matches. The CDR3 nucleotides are TGTGCCAGCAGCTTGCCTAGCGGGGGGCCAGATACGCAGTATTTT. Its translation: CASSLPSGGPDTQYF.

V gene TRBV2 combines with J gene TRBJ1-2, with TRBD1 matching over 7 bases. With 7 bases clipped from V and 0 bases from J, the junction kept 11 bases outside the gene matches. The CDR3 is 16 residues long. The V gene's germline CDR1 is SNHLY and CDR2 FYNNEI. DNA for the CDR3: TGTGCCAGCATGGTTTTCAGGGACAGCGCTAACTATGGCTACACCTTC. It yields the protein CASMVFRDSANYGYTF.

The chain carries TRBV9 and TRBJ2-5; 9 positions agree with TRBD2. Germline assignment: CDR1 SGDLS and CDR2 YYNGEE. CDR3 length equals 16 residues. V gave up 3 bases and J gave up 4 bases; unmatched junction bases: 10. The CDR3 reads CASSARGGGAVETQYF. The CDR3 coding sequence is TGTGCCAGCAGCGCCCGAGGCGGGGGGGCCGTAGAGACCCAGTACTTC.

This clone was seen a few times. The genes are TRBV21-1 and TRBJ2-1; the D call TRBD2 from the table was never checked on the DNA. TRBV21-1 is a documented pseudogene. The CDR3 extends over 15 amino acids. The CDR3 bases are TGTGCCAGCATTACGGGGACTAGGTCCCACAATGAGCAGTTCTTC. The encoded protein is CASITGTRSHNEQFF.

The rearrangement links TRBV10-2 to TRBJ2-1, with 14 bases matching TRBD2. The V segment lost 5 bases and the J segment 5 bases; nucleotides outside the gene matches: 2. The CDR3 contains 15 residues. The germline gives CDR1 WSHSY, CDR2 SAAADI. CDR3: CASSPTSGGDNEQFF. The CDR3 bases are TGCGCCAGCAGTCCGACTAGCGGGGGGGACAATGAGCAGTTCTTC.

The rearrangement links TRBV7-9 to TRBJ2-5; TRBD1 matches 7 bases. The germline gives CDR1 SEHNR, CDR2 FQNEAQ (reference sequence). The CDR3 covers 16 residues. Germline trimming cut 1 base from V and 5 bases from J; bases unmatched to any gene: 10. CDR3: CASSLVIGGAWETQYF. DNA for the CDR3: TGTGCCAGCAGCTTAGTGATAGGGGGCGCGTGGGAGACCCAGTACTTC.

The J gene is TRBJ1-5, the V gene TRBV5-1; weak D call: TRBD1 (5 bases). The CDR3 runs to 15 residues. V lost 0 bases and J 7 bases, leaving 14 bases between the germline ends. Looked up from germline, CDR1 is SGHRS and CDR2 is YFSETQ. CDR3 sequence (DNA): TGCGCCAGCAGCTTGGCCCCGGGCGGGACGCAGCCCCAGCATTTT. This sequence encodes CASSLAPGGTQPQHF.

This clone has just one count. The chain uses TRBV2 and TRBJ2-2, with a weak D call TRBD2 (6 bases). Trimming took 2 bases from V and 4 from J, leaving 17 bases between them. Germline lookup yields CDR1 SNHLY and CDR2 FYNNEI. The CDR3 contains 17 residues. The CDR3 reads CASSESGARAGTGELFF. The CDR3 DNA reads TGTGCCAGCAGTGAAAGTGGCGCCCGAGCGGGCACCGGGGAGCTGTTTTTT.

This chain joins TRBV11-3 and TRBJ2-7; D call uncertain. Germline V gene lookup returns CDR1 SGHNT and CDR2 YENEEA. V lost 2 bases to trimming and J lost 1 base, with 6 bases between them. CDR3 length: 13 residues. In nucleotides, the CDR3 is TGTGCCAGCAGCTTACACGGGTCCTACGAGCAGTACTTC. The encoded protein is CASSLHGSYEQYF.

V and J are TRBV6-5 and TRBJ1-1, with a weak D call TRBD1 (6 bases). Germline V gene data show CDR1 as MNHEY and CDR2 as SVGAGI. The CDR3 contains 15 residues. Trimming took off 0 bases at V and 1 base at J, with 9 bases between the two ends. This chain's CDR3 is CASSYSGTTNTEAFF. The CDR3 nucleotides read TGTGCCAGCAGTTACTCCGGGACAACGAACACTGAAGCTTTCTTT.

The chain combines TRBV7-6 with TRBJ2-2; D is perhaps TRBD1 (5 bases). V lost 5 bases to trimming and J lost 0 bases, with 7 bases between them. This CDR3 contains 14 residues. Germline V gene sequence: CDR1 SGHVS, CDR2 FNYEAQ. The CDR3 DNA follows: TGTGCCAGCAGCCTGGACACGAACACCGGGGAGCTGTTTTTT. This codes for CASSLDTNTGELFF.

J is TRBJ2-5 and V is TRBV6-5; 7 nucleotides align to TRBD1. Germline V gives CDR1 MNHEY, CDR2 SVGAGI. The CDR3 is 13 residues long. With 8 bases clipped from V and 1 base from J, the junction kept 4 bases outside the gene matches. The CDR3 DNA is TGTGCCAGCGGACAGGCTACCCAAGAGACCCAGTACTTC. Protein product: CASGQATQETQYF.